This TCR beta chain came from a study of T cells in Graves' hyperthyroidism and ophthalmopathy. The study's findings and limits: Ophthalmopathy was separated from stable hyperthyroidism by a 13 V-J model. The blood repertoire included most of the expanded thyroid clonotypes above 0.001.

Unmatched junction bases numbered 6, after V lost 7 bases and J lost 2 bases. This CDR3 is built from 14 residues. There were TCR beta CDR3 regions amplified from RNA transcripts. The primer set for the first-round RT-PCR of the TCR CDR3 was HTBI. TCRdb passed the multiplex PCR reads through MiXCR, listing each CDR3 protein once. The profile shows roughly 380,000 distinct CDR3 sequences, about 14% of them singletons. Calling Graves' hyperthyroidism stable meant ophthalmopathy did not progress within 18 months. It was around 10 ml of fresh peripheral blood that supplied the PBMCs. This clonotype came up many times. Its antigen is currently unknown.

The clonotype originates from a woman in her fifties or sixties with Graves' hyperthyroidism. This rearrangement joins TRBV12-3 or TRBV12-4 to TRBJ2-5, with 8 nucleotides matching TRBD2. The material sequenced was blood. CDR3 nucleotide sequence: TGTGCCAGCACCCTCGGCGGGGGGCAAGAGACCCAGTACTTC. This gives the protein CASTLGGGQETQYF.